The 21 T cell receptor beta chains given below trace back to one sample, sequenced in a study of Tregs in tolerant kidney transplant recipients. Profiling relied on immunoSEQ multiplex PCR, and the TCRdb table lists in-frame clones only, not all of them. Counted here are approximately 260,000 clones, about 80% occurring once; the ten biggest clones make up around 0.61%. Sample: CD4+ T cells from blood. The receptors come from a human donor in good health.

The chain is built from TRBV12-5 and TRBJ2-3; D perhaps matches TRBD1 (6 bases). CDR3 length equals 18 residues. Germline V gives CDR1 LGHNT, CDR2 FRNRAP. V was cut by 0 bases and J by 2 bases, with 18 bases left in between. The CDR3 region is CASGLVRLGQRFTDTQYF. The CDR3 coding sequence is TGTGCTAGTGGTTTGGTACGCTTAGGACAGAGATTCACAGATACGCAGTATTTT.

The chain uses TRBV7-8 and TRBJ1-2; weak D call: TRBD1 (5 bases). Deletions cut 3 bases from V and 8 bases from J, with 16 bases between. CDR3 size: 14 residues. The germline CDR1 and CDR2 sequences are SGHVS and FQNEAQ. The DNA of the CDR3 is TGTGCCAGCAGCTTTCAGGGTGAGGTGGAAGGCTACACCTTC. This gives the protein CASSFQGEVEGYTF.

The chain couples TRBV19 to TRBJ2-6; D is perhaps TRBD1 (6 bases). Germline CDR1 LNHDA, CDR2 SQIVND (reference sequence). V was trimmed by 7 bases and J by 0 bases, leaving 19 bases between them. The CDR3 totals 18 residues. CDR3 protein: CASTLLGAGVSGANVLTF. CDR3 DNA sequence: TGTGCCAGTACCCTCCTCGGGGCAGGGGTCTCTGGGGCCAACGTCCTGACTTTC.

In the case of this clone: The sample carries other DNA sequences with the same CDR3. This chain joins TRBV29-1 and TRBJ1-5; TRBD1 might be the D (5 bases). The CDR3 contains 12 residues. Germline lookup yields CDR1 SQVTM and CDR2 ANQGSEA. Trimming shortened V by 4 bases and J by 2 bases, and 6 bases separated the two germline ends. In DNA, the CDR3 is TGCAGCGTTGGGGGCGGCAATCAGCCCCAGCATTTT. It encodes CSVGGGNQPQHF.

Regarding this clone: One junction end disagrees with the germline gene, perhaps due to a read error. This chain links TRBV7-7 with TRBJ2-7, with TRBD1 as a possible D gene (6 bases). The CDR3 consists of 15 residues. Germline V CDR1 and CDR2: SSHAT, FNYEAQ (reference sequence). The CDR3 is CASSLGTGYADEQYF. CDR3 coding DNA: TGTGCTAGCAGCTTAGGAACAGGGTATGCCGACGAGCAGTACTTC.

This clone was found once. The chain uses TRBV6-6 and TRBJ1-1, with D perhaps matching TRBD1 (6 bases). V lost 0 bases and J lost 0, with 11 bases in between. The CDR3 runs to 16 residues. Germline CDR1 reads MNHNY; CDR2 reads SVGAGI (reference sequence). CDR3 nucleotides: TGTGCCAGCAGTTACTCAAGTGCAGGGGTGAACACTGAAGCTTTCTTT. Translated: CASSYSSAGVNTEAFF.

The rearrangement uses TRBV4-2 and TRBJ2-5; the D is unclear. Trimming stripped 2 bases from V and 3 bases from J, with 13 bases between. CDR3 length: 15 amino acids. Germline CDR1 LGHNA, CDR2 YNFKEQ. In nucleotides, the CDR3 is TGTGCCAGCAGCCAAAAGTTAGACGGCAAAGAGACCCAGTACTTC. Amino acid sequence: CASSQKLDGKETQYF.

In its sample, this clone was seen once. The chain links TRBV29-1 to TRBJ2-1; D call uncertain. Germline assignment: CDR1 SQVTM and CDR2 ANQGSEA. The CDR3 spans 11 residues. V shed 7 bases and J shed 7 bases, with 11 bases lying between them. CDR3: CSAGLGNEQFF. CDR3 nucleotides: TGCAGCGCCGGCTTGGGGAATGAGCAGTTCTTC.

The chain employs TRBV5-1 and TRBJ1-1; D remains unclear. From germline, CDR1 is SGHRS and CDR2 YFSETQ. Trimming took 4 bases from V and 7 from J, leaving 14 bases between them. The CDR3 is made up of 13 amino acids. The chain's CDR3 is CASSPSVELEAFF. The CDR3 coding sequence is TGCGCCAGCAGCCCGAGCGTCGAACTTGAAGCTTTCTTT. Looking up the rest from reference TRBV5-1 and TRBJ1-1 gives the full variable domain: KAGVTQTPRYLIKTRGQQVTLSCSPISGHRSVSWYQQTPGQGLQFLFEYFSETQRNKGNFPGRFSGRQFSNSRSEMNVSTLELGDSALYLCASSPSVELEAFFGQGTRLTVV.

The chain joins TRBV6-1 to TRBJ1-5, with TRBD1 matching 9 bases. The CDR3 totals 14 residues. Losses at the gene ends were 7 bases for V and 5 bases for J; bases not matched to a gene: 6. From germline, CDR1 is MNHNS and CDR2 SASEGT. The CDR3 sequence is CASIPGQGDQPQHF. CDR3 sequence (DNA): TGTGCCAGCATCCCGGGACAGGGTGATCAGCCCCAGCATTTT.

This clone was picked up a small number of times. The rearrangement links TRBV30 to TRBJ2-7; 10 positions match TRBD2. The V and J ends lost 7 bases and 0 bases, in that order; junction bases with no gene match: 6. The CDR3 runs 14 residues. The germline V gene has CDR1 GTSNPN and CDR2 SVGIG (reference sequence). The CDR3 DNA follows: TGTGCCTTAAAGCGGGAGGGAAGCTCCTACGAGCAGTACTTC. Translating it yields CALKREGSSYEQYF.

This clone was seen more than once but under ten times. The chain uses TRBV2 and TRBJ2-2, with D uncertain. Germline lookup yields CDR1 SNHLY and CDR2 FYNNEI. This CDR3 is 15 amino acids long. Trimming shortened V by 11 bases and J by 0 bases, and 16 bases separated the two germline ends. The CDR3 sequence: CAASGNFANTGELFF. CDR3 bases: TGTGCCGCCTCGGGTAACTTCGCGAACACCGGGGAGCTGTTTTTT.

CDR3 region: CASSAQGSSYNEQFF. The DNA for the CDR3 is TGTGCCAGCAGTGCGCAGGGGTCCAGCTACAATGAGCAGTTCTTC. The chain joins TRBV6-5 to TRBJ2-1, with D possibly matching TRBD1 (6 bases). Trimming took 5 bases from V and 3 from J, leaving 14 bases between them. This CDR3 is built from 15 residues. Germline CDR1 reads MNHEY; CDR2 reads SVGAGI.

CDR3 sequence reads: CASRFSKQTIFEQYF. In DNA, the CDR3 is TGTGCAAGTCGCTTTTCTAAACAGACTATCTTCGAGCAGTACTTC. The chain uses TRBV12-2 and TRBJ2-7; TRBD2 reflects the table's D call only, with no check against the DNA. TRBV12-2 is labeled a pseudogene. This CDR3 has 15 residues.

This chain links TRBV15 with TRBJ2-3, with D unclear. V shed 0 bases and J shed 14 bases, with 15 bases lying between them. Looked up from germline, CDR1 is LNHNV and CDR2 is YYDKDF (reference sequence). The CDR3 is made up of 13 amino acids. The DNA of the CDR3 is TGTGCCACCAGCAGAGATCGCCTAGTACAGTCGTATTTT. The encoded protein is CATSRDRLVQSYF.

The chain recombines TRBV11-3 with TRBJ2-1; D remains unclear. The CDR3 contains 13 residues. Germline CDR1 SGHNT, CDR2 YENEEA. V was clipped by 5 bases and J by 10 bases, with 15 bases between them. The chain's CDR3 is CASSRGFQFEQFF. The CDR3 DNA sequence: TGTGCCAGCAGCCGAGGCTTCCAATTCGAGCAGTTCTTC.

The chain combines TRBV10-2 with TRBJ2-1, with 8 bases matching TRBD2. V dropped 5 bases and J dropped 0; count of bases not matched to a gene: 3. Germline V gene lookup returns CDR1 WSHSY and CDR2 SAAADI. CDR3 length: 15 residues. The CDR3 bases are TGCGCCAGCAGTAGAAGCGGGAGCTCCTACAATGAGCAGTTCTTC. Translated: CASSRSGSSYNEQFF.

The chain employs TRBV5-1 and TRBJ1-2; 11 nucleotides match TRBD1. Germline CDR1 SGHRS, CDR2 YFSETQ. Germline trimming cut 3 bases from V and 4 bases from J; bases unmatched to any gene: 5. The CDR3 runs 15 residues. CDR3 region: CASSYRTGGLYGYTF. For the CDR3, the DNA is TGCGCCAGCAGCTACCGGACAGGGGGCCTCTATGGCTACACCTTC.

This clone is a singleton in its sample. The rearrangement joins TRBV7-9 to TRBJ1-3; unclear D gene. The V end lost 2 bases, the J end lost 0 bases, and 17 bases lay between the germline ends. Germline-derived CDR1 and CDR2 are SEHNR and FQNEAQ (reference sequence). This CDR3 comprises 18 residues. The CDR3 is CASSLFPRDFLSGNTIYF. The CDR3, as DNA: TGTGCCAGCAGCTTATTCCCCAGAGACTTTCTCTCTGGAAACACCATATATTTT.

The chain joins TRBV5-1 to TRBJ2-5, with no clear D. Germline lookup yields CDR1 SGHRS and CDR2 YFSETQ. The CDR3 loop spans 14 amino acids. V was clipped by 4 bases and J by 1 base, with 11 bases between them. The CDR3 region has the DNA TGCGCCAGCAGCAAGTCCGGGCCCCAAGAGACCCAGTACTTC. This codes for CASSKSGPQETQYF.

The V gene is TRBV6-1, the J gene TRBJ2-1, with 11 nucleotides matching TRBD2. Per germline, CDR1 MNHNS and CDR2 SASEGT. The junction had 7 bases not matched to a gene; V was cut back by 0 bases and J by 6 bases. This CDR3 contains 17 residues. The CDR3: CASSEALAGGYPNEQFF. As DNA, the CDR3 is TGTGCCAGCAGTGAAGCGCTAGCGGGGGGCTACCCCAATGAGCAGTTCTTC.